The following is a T cell receptor (beta chain) sequence with its context. The specificity of this receptor is unknown. Base qualities were left out, and no much larger clone turns up one base away. Donors were healthy HIV-negative adults with no recently reported acute infections or vaccinations. Every donor was a Caucasian adult residing in Nashville, Tennessee, USA. For unsorted samples, around 90 million PBMCs were counted, and genomic DNA was extracted using the QIAamp DNA Blood Mini kit. After blood collection by leukapheresis, PBMCs were isolated using Ficoll-Histopaque density gradient centrifugation and then cryopreserved in the vapor phase of liquid nitrogen. Looking up the germline V gene (reference sequence) yields CDR1 MNHNY and CDR2 SVGAGI. Inclusive of the bounding cysteine and phenylalanine, the CDR3 is 16 residues long. Solely the CDR3 DNA is kept, with 48 bases framed from the first base. Trimmed from V: 0 bases; trimmed from J: 5 bases; junction bases lacking a gene match: 7.

Using the deep immunoSEQ assay, multiplex PCR amplified TCR CDR3 regions from genomic DNA. Extracted genomic DNA from each cell subset was distributed evenly across all wells of several immunoSEQ 96-well plates, and each plate was treated as a replicate. For unsorted PBMC, 250 to 350 ng genomic DNA, equal to 25,000 to 35,000 T cell genomes, was loaded into each replicate PCR. Ten immunoSEQ deep assay plates were used to sequence the unsorted PBMC genomic DNA. Purified libraries were quantified with a Qubit 3.0 fluorometer, sized on a Bioanalyzer 2100, and re-quantified with the KAPA Library Quantification kit. Every immunoSEQ 96-well plate was sequenced on a dedicated single-read 150-cycle Illumina NextSeq 550 flow cell. In the source study's methods: The immunoSEQ output contained only junctional sequences without quality scores, so filtering could not match that applied to full-length reads. Sequences were annotated with PyIR, a Python wrapper for IgBLAST v1.9, using IMGT germline references to assign V/J genes and CDR3. Reads were removed for weak V/J assignments (E-value above 1e-6), missing CDR3, stop codons, out-of-frame junctions, or ambiguous translated residues. A V3J clonotype was defined by an identical inferred V gene, J gene, and CDR3 amino acid sequence. Percentage overlap between repertoires was computed as shared unique clonotypes divided by the size of the smaller repertoire. RTK rarefaction, the Chao1 estimator, and Recon v2.1 estimates of unobserved clonotypes were used to assess repertoire richness. TCRdb provides this immuneACCESS table in a form limited to in-frame rearrangements. Some clones are lacking; in checked studies, under half of them reflect an unresolved V gene, and why the rest are absent is not known. That table supplies the V and J calls and clone size; D and trimming were determined from the DNA. This sample has more than 450,000 clones in its table, and approximately 79% of those were observed once. Of the sample, over 10% falls within the top ten clones.

The sample belongs to a study of shared clonotypes between healthy human individuals (dated by TCRdb to the early 2020s). With respect to the entire study: The cohort included a few men and a couple of women between 18 and 49 years of age. To estimate repertoire size and how much clonotype sharing occurs between individuals, the study deeply sequenced the blood TCR repertoires of about five healthy adults. Different laboratories and diverse techniques were used to prepare libraries and sequence TCR repertoires, to increase sequencing depth and limit assay-specific biases. Each donor's leukapheresis produced roughly between roughly 0.85 and 10 billion PBMCs.

Paper-wide results and their limitations: Only blood was sampled, and tissue TCR repertoires likely differ from those in blood. The small number of donors limited the genetic and exposure-history diversity represented. Based on pairwise subsampling, the degree of clonotype sharing among donors was expected to be affected by sequencing depth.

The TCR originated in a woman between 40 and 55 years old in good health. Some clones in this sample may be carry-over from other donors' samples. Source material: PBMCs. The rearrangement joined TRBV6-6 to TRBJ2-7; the junction holds 10 bases that match TRBD2. CDR3 reads: CASSYSSGRGPHEQYF. In nucleotides, the sequence is TGTGCCAGCAGTTACTCCAGCGGGAGGGGCCCCCACGAGCAGTACTTC.